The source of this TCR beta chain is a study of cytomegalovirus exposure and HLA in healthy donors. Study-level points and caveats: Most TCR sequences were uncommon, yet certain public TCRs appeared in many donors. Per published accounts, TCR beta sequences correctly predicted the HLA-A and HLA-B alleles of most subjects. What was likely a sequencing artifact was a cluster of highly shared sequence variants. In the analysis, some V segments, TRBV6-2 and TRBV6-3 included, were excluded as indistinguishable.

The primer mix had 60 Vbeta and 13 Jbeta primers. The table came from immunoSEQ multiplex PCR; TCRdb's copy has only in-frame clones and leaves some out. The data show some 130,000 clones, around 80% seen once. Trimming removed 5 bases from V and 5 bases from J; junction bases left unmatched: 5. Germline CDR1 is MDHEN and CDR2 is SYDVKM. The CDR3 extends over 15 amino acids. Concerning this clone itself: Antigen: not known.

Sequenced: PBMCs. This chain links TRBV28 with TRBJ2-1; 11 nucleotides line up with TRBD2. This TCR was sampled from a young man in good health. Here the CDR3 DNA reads TGTGCCAGCAGTCCCCTAGCGGGAGGCCACAATGAGCAGTTCTTC. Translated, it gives CASSPLAGGHNEQFF.